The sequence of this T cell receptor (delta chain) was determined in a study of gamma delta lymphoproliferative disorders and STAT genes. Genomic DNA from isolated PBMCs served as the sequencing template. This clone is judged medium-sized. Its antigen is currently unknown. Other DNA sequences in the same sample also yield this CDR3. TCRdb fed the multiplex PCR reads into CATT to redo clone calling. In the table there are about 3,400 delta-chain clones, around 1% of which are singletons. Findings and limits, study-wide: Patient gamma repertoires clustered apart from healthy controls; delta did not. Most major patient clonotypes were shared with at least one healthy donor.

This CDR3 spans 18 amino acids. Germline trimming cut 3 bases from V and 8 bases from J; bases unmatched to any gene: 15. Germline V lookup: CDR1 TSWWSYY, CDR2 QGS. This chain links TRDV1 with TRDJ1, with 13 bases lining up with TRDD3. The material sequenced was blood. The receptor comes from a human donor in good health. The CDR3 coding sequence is TGTGCTCTTGGGGAGCTCCTACTGGGGGATACGGATTTGTGGAAACTCATCTTT. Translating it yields CALGELLLGDTDLWKLIF.